This T cell receptor (beta chain) was identified during a study of blood T cells in healthy people across ages. Concerning this clonotype itself: The antigen is undetermined.

The CDR3 covers 14 residues. Trimming stripped 2 bases from V and 7 bases from J, with 14 bases between. CDR1 and CDR2 from the germline V gene are SEHNR and FQNEAQ (reference sequence). For the second PCR, which ran for about 6 to 11 cycles, a sample-barcoded 5' primer and a J-beta primer mix were used. From the 5' RACE reads, TCRdb called clonotypes with MiXCR, one entry per CDR3 protein. Of about 580,000 distinct CDR3 sequences listed, 40% to 55% were seen once; the top ten hold about 26%. Study-wide points: Naive and antigen-experienced cells could not be conclusively compared, given unsorted PBMCs.

The sample comprised blood. The V call is TRBV7-9, the J call TRBJ1-2, with a weak D call TRBD1 (5 bases). The receptor was derived from an elderly man in good health. The CDR3 sequence: CASSLNGREVGYTF. The CDR3 region has the DNA TGTGCCAGCAGCTTAAACGGCAGGGAGGTTGGCTACACCTTC.